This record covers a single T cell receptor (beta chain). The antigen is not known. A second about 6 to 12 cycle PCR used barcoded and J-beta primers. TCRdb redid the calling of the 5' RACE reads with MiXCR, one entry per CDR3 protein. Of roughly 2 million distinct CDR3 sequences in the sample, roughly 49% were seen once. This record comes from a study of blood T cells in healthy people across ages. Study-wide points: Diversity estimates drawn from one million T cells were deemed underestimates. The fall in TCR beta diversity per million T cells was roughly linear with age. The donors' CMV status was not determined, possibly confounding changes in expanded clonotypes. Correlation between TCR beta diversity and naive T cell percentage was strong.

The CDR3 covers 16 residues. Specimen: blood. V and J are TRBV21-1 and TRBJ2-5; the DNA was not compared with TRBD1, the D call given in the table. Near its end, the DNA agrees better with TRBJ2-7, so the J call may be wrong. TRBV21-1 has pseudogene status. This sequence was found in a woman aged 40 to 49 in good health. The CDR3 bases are TGTGCCAGCAGCAAATACTCCGAAACAGGGAACTACGAGCAGTACTTC. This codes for CASSKYSETGNYEQYF.